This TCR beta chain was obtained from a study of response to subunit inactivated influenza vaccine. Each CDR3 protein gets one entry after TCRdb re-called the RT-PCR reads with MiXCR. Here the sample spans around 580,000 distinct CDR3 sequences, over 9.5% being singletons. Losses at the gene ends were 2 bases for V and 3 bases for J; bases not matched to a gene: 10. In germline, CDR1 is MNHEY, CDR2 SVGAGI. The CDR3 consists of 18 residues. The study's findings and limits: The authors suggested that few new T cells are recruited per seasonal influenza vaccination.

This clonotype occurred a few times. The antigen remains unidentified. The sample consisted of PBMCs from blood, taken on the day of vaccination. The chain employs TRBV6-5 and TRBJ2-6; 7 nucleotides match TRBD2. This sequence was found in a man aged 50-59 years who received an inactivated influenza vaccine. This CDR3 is CASSYAGGSLSGANVLTF. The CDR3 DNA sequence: TGTGCCAGCAGTTACGCCGGCGGGAGCTTGAGTGGGGCCAACGTCCTGACTTTC.